This passage covers 5 T cell receptor beta chains from one sample sequenced in a study of CD8+ T cells in alopecia areata. Investigators isolated RNA and reverse transcribed it into cDNA to act as the sequencing template. Assay used: immunoSEQ multiplex PCR; TCRdb lists only in-frame clones, some missing. Of about 200,000 clones in the sample, more than 45% were seen once. Sequencing was performed on CD4+ T cells sorted from blood, taken at week 0. The receptors were gathered from a human donor with alopecia areata.

The genes are TRBV2 and TRBJ2-7; D possibly corresponds to TRBD2 (6 bases). Germline CDR1 and CDR2: SNHLY and FYNNEI. The germline V and J ends were trimmed by 4 bases and 3 bases, with 13 bases remaining between them. The CDR3 consists of 14 residues. Here the CDR3 DNA reads TGTGCCAGCAGTGTTAGCGGCACTTTCTACGAGCAGTACTTC. Protein sequence: CASSVSGTFYEQYF. The full variable domain, rest sourced from reference TRBV2 and TRBJ2-7, is EPEVTQTPSHQVTQMGQEVILRCVPISNHLYFYWYRQILGQKVEFLVSFYNNEISEKSEIFDDQFSVERPDGSNFTLKIRSTKLEDSAMYFCASSVSGTFYEQYFGPGTRLTVT.

This chain's CDR3 is CSVAGQSNTEAFF. As DNA, the CDR3 is TGCAGCGTCGCGGGACAATCGAACACTGAAGCTTTCTTT. This chain joins TRBV29-1 and TRBJ1-1; possible D gene TRBD1, 6 bases. Germline CDR1 and CDR2: SQVTM and ANQGSEA. This CDR3 is built from 13 residues. Trimming took off 6 bases at V and 1 base at J, with 12 bases between the two ends.

The chain joins TRBV6-5 to TRBJ1-1, with D maybe TRBD1 (5 bases). Germline lookup yields CDR1 MNHEY and CDR2 SVGAGI. V was shortened by 6 bases and J by 1 base, with 12 bases between the two germline ends. CDR3 size: 14 residues. The CDR3 region has the DNA TGTGCCAGCAGGACACAGGCGCCGAACACTGAAGCTTTCTTT. It yields the protein CASRTQAPNTEAFF.

The rearrangement links TRBV4-1 to TRBJ2-5; TRBD1 matches at 11 bases. V lost 4 bases to trimming and J lost 4 bases; unmatched junction nucleotides: 2. Germline V CDR1 and CDR2: MGHRA, YSYEKL. The CDR3 runs to 14 residues. This CDR3 is CASSRTGGRETQYF. The CDR3 region has the DNA TGCGCCAGCAGCCGGACAGGGGGCCGAGAGACCCAGTACTTC.

This rearrangement joins TRBV2 to TRBJ2-5; weak D call: TRBD2 (5 bases). Trimming stripped 7 bases from V and 2 bases from J, with 17 bases between. CDR3 length equals 15 residues. Germline lookup yields CDR1 SNHLY and CDR2 FYNNEI. The CDR3 DNA follows: TGTGCCAGCACGCCAGCGCGGGTCGGACAAGAGACCCAGTACTTC. Its protein is CASTPARVGQETQYF.